What follows describes a single TCR beta chain. This sample was taken from a study of blood T cell repertoires in COVID-19. About the research overall: Samples representing acute and convalescent COVID-19 were sourced from the United States, Italy and Spain.

The CDR3 is 12 residues long. Germline lookup yields CDR1 KGHSH and CDR2 LQKENI. Deletions cut 7 bases from V and 6 bases from J, with 10 bases between. Sequencing was performed with immunoSEQ multiplex PCR; in TCRdb, only in-frame clones are kept and a portion is missing. Of 380,000 or so clones in the sample, approximately 88% were seen once. Specimen: PBMCs or T cells enriched from blood (not recorded which). The receptor comes from a woman aged 25 to 39 with acute COVID-19. V is TRBV18 and J is TRBJ2-1, with D possibly matching TRBD1 (5 bases). The CDR3 nucleotides are TGTGCCAGCTTTCGACAGTCCAATGAGCAGTTCTTC. It yields the protein CASFRQSNEQFF.